This T cell receptor beta chain was captured in a study of T cell responses to AZD1222 COVID-19 vaccine. Study-wide context: Second-dose groups at about 4 or about 12 weeks were pooled.

The germline CDR1 and CDR2 sequences are SEHNR and FQNEAQ (reference sequence). V was clipped by 4 bases and J by 2 bases; unmatched bases: 8. CDR3 length: 16 residues. Study conclusions and caveats: Spike as a whole was targeted by vaccine-associated CD4 TCRs, dominant at 160-218 and 743-854. Clonal diversity was possibly underestimated, and the donors were mostly white British, with more females.

In regard to this clone: Its antigen is currently unknown.

Only in-frame clones appear in the TCRdb table, and some are missing; sequencing was by immunoSEQ multiplex PCR. The sample carries about 150,000 clones, approximately 90% recorded once. The TCR comes from an adult in good health. This specimen consisted of peripheral blood, obtained on day 0 of AZD1222 vaccination. V gene TRBV7-9 combines with J gene TRBJ2-1; 7 bases are a match to TRBD1. CDR3 DNA: TGTGCCAGCAGCTCCCGAAAGACAGGGACCTACAATGAGCAGTTCTTC. As protein: CASSSRKTGTYNEQFF.